Following are 32 T cell receptor beta chains from one sample sequenced in a study of cytomegalovirus exposure and HLA in healthy donors. PCR employed 60 Vbeta and 13 Jbeta primers. TCRdb's copy holds only in-frame clones and misses some; the assay was immunoSEQ multiplex PCR. The sample lists some 160,000 clones; 86% were seen once. Input material: PBMCs. The origin of the receptors is a woman between 18 and 30 years old in good health and CMV-seronegative.

The V gene is TRBV13, the J gene TRBJ2-1, with 10 positions matching TRBD2. CDR3 size: 15 residues. J was trimmed by 7 bases and V by 2 bases; bases with no gene match: 5. The germline gives CDR1 PRHDT, CDR2 FYEKMQ (reference sequence). This CDR3 reads CASSLRLAGANEQFF. CDR3 nucleotide sequence: TGTGCCAGCAGCTTAAGGCTAGCGGGGGCAAATGAGCAGTTCTTC. Full variable domain (rest looked up from reference TRBV13 and TRBJ2-1): AAGVIQSPRHLIKEKRETATLKCYPIPRHDTVYWYQQGPGQDPQFLISFYEKMQSDKGSIPDRFSAQQFSDYHSELNMSSLELGDSALYFCASSLRLAGANEQFFGPGTRLTVL.

This chain connects TRBV7-2 to TRBJ2-7; 14 bases line up with TRBD2. The CDR3 is 17 amino acids. J gave up 4 bases and V 5 bases, and 10 bases lay outside the gene matches. Looked up from germline, CDR1 is SGHTA and CDR2 is FQGNSA. The CDR3 DNA sequence: TGTGCCAGCAGCCAAACCGGGACTAGCGGGAGTAGGTACGAGCAGTACTTC. Its protein product is CASSQTGTSGSRYEQYF.

CDR3 amino acids: CASSPGQEAFF. CDR3 nucleotide sequence: TGTGCCAGCAGTCCCGGACAAGAAGCTTTCTTT. The V and J genes are TRBV2 and TRBJ1-1, with D possibly being TRBD1 (5 bases). CDR3 length: 11 amino acids. From germline, CDR1 is SNHLY and CDR2 FYNNEI. V dropped 5 bases and J dropped 8 bases, with 9 bases sitting between them. Using reference TRBV2 and TRBJ1-1 for the parts outside the CDR3, the full variable domain is EPEVTQTPSHQVTQMGQEVILRCVPISNHLYFYWYRQILGQKVEFLVSFYNNEISEKSEIFDDQFSVERPDGSNFTLKIRSTKLEDSAMYFCASSPGQEAFFGQGTRLTVV.

This clone was seen only a few times. This rearrangement joins TRBV6-1 to TRBJ2-1; 7 bases are shared with TRBD2. Germline V gives CDR1 MNHNS, CDR2 SASEGT. There are 15 residues in the CDR3. Trimming removed 4 bases from V and 7 bases from J; junction bases left unmatched: 10. The CDR3 reads CASSVKRGNLNEQFF. In DNA form, the CDR3 reads TGTGCCAGCAGTGTGAAGCGGGGAAACCTTAATGAGCAGTTCTTC.

The J gene is TRBJ2-7, the V gene TRBV29-1, with D unclear. This CDR3 has 13 residues. Trimming shortened V by 5 bases and J by 2 bases, and 13 bases separated the two germline ends. Germline V gives CDR1 SQVTM, CDR2 ANQGSEA. CDR3 residues: CSVYSRNAYEQYF. The CDR3 coding sequence is TGCAGCGTTTACAGCAGGAATGCCTACGAGCAGTACTTC.

The V and J genes are TRBV28 and TRBJ1-6; 7 nucleotides align to TRBD1. With 3 bases clipped from V and 0 bases from J, the junction kept 5 bases outside the gene matches. Germline loops: CDR1 MDHEN, CDR2 SYDVKM. The length of the CDR3 is 17 residues. CDR3: CASSLGTESSYNSPLHF. The CDR3 nucleotides are TGTGCCAGCAGTTTGGGGACAGAAAGCTCCTATAATTCACCCCTCCACTTT.

The chain is built from TRBV10-2 and TRBJ2-2; TRBD2 agrees at 8 bases. From germline, CDR1 is WSHSY and CDR2 SAAADI. This CDR3 is 13 amino acids long. V was pared by 6 bases and J by 3 bases, with 0 bases of the junction left unmatched. This CDR3 reads CASRREDTGELFF. The CDR3 nucleotides read TGCGCCAGCAGGCGGGAGGACACCGGGGAGCTGTTTTTT.

V and J are TRBV28 and TRBJ2-1, with D maybe TRBD1 (5 bases). Between the trimmed V and J ends, which lost 8 bases and 8 bases, there was a span of 25 bases. This CDR3 has 16 residues. The germline CDR1 and CDR2 sequences are MDHEN and SYDVKM. The CDR3 is CASRRAGWSGMDEQFF. The DNA for the CDR3 is TGTGCCAGCCGCCGCGCAGGGTGGAGTGGAATGGATGAGCAGTTCTTC.

J is TRBJ1-4 and V is TRBV30; D perhaps matches TRBD1 (6 bases). The CDR3 is 12 amino acids. CDR1 is GTSNPN and CDR2 is SVGIG in the germline V gene (reference sequence). V lost 0 bases, J lost 7 bases, and 6 bases lay in between. In DNA, the CDR3 is TGTGCCTGGAGTGTACAGGGTGAAAAACTGTTTTTT. Its protein product is CAWSVQGEKLFF.

The chain combines TRBV10-3 with TRBJ2-5, with 8 bases identical to TRBD2. V lost 0 bases and J lost 5; bases outside the gene matches: 8. The CDR3 spans 16 residues. CDR1 is ENHRY and CDR2 is SYGVKD in the germline V gene. The CDR3 sequence is CAISESTRTSPETQYF. The DNA for the CDR3 is TGTGCCATCAGTGAGTCCACGCGGACTAGCCCGGAGACCCAGTACTTC.

This clone has just one count. The rearrangement uses TRBV27 and TRBJ1-1; maybe TRBD1 (5 bases). The length of the CDR3 is 14 residues. Germline CDR1 and CDR2: MNHEY and SMNVEV (reference sequence). V shed 6 bases and J shed 1 base, with 12 bases lying between them. DNA for the CDR3: TGTGCCAGCAGGGGACGGGGGGAGAACACTGAAGCTTTCTTT. Translated: CASRGRGENTEAFF.

This chain uses TRBV7-9 with TRBJ2-2; 11 bases map to TRBD1. CDR3 length: 15 amino acids. V was clipped by 5 bases and J by 3 bases; unmatched bases: 2. Germline V gene lookup returns CDR1 SEHNR and CDR2 FQNEAQ (reference sequence). The CDR3 nucleotides read TGTGCCAGCAGCCCGGGACAGGGGGACACCGGGGAGCTGTTTTTT. As protein: CASSPGQGDTGELFF.

The J gene is TRBJ2-7, the V gene TRBV6-1, with TRBD2 matching 8 bases. This CDR3 region has 13 residues. Trimming removed 3 bases from V and 2 bases from J; junction bases left unmatched: 0. The germline gives CDR1 MNHNS, CDR2 SASEGT. The CDR3 DNA reads TGTGCCAGCAGTGAGGGACTAGCCTACGAGCAGTACTTC. Its translation is CASSEGLAYEQYF.

This chain joins TRBV4-2 and TRBJ1-5, with unresolved D. V was pared by 0 bases and J by 4 bases, with 7 bases between. The length of the CDR3 is 14 residues. Germline V gene data show CDR1 as LGHNA and CDR2 as YNFKEQ. CDR3 bases: TGTGCCAGCAGCCAAGAGGGCGCAAATCAGCCCCAGCATTTT. It is translated as CASSQEGANQPQHF.

This clone showed up just a few times. The chain couples TRBV19 to TRBJ1-5; D not resolved. The V and J ends lost 3 bases and 1 base respectively, with 16 bases between them. CDR1 and CDR2 (germline): LNHDA, SQIVND (reference sequence). The CDR3 has 17 amino acids. The CDR3 DNA follows: TGTGCCAGTAGTATTACGTCTGGTGGGCCAAGCAATCAGCCCCAGCATTTT. It codes for CASSITSGGPSNQPQHF.

The chain links TRBV4-1 to TRBJ2-3, with TRBD2 matching 8 bases. Trimming at V came to 0 bases and at J to 8 bases, leaving 4 bases not matched to a gene. Germline V gene sequence: CDR1 MGHRA, CDR2 YSYEKL. This CDR3 has 14 amino acids. The CDR3 DNA reads TGCGCCAGCAGCCAAGACCGAACTAGCGGTACGCAGTATTTT. Translation gives CASSQDRTSGTQYF.

The chain uses TRBV11-3 and TRBJ2-3, with no clear D. This CDR3 comprises 14 residues. Trimming shortened V by 0 bases and J by 6 bases, and 10 bases separated the two germline ends. Germline V lookup: CDR1 SGHNT, CDR2 YENEEA. The CDR3 sequence is CASSLERGSDTQYF. CDR3 nucleotide sequence: TGTGCCAGCAGCTTAGAGAGAGGCTCGGATACGCAGTATTTT.

This chain links TRBV5-4 with TRBJ2-1; the D gene is possibly TRBD2 (7 bases). V shed 4 bases and J shed 6 bases, with 17 bases lying between them. CDR3 size: 15 residues. The V gene's germline CDR1 is SGHNT and CDR2 YYREEE (reference sequence). CDR3 amino acids: CASSKRGEGLNEQFF. The CDR3 DNA sequence: TGTGCCAGCAGCAAAAGGGGGGAGGGCCTCAATGAGCAGTTCTTC.

This rearrangement joins TRBV18 to TRBJ2-7; D gene unclear. V lost 3 bases and J 5 bases, leaving 14 bases between the germline ends. The V gene's germline CDR1 is KGHSH and CDR2 LQKENI. The CDR3 is 14 residues long. CDR3 nucleotide sequence: TGTGCCAGCTCACCTCGGTCCTCCCGGGACGAGCAGTACTTC. Amino acid sequence: CASSPRSSRDEQYF.

CDR3 residues: CASSLKQGMNTEAFF. The CDR3 region has the DNA TGTGCCAGCAGCTTGAAACAGGGAATGAACACTGAAGCTTTCTTT. The rearrangement links TRBV7-9 to TRBJ1-1; D may be TRBD1 (6 bases). Trimming shortened V by 3 bases and J by 0 bases, and 11 bases separated the two germline ends. The length of the CDR3 is 15 residues. CDR1 and CDR2 from the germline V gene are SEHNR and FQNEAQ (reference sequence). Drawing the rest from reference TRBV7-9 and TRBJ1-1, the complete variable domain is DTGVSQNPRHKITKRGQNVTFRCDPISEHNRLYWYRQTLGQGPEFLTYFQNEAQLEKSRLLSDRFSAERPKGSFSTLEIQRTEQGDSAMYLCASSLKQGMNTEAFFGQGTRLTVV.

This chain links TRBV11-3 with TRBJ2-1, with 9 nucleotides matching TRBD2. Per the germline V gene, CDR1 is SGHNT and CDR2 is YENEEA. This CDR3 contains 13 residues. V lost 5 bases to trimming and J lost 9 bases; unmatched junction nucleotides: 5. CDR3 amino acids: CASSQGLAGEQFF. In DNA, the CDR3 is TGTGCCAGCAGCCAGGGACTAGCTGGTGAGCAGTTCTTC.

The V call is TRBV12-5, the J call TRBJ2-1; 7 nucleotides line up with TRBD2. V lost 5 bases and J lost 1; bases outside the gene matches: 17. Germline lookup yields CDR1 LGHNT and CDR2 FRNRAP. The CDR3 spans 19 residues. The CDR3 DNA reads TGTGCTAGTGGTCCAAGCGGGGTGGTTTTCGAGAGGTCCTACAATGAGCAGTTCTTC. Translated, it gives CASGPSGVVFERSYNEQFF.

The genes are TRBV11-2 and TRBJ2-7; 11 bases are a match to TRBD2. The ends lost 6 bases at V and 3 bases at J; junction bases unmatched: 13. The CDR3 length is 17 residues. Germline V gene data show CDR1 as SGHAT and CDR2 as FQNNGV. CDR3 in DNA: TGTGCCAGCAGAACCCCTTGGACTAGCGGGCCCGACTACGAGCAGTACTTC. Translation gives CASRTPWTSGPDYEQYF.

CDR3 sequence (DNA): TGTGCCAGCAGTTTAAGGATCGGGAGGGGAGCCAAAAACATTCAGTACTTC. Encoded protein: CASSLRIGRGAKNIQYF. The chain has TRBV27 and TRBJ2-4; 8 positions agree with TRBD2. Trimming at V came to 2 bases and at J to 0 bases, leaving 6 bases not matched to a gene. Germline CDR1 and CDR2: MNHEY and SMNVEV (reference sequence). There are 17 residues in the CDR3.

The genes are TRBV5-1 and TRBJ1-1, with 8 nucleotides matching TRBD1. V gave up 4 bases and J gave up 5 bases; unmatched junction bases: 7. The CDR3 runs to 14 residues. Looked up from germline, CDR1 is SGHRS and CDR2 is YFSETQ. The CDR3: CASSVGQGRTEAFF. DNA for the CDR3: TGCGCCAGCAGCGTCGGACAGGGTCGAACTGAAGCTTTCTTT.

The rearrangement uses TRBV6-6 and TRBJ1-2; 8 positions match TRBD1. This CDR3 has 16 amino acids. The germline CDR1 and CDR2 sequences are MNHNY and SVGAGI (reference sequence). The V gene end was trimmed by 6 bases and the J gene end by 0 bases; junction bases not matched to a gene: 9. CDR3 DNA sequence: TGTGCCAGCAGGATGGACAGGGCGTCCCCTAACTATGGCTACACCTTC. This sequence encodes CASRMDRASPNYGYTF.

The chain uses TRBV28 and TRBJ2-3; 7 nucleotides agree with TRBD2. CDR1 and CDR2 (germline): MDHEN, SYDVKM. Trimming took 3 bases from V and 4 from J; bases not matched to a gene: 7. This CDR3 is 15 amino acids long. The CDR3 DNA follows: TGTGCCAGCAGTTTGGCACGGACTAGAGCAGATACGCAGTATTTT. It encodes CASSLARTRADTQYF.

The rearrangement joins TRBV5-1 to TRBJ1-3; maybe TRBD1 (6 bases). V lost 1 base, J lost 1 base, and 12 bases lay in between. This CDR3 has 16 residues. Germline CDR1 is SGHRS and CDR2 is YFSETQ. CDR3 amino acids: CASSLWTARSGNTIYF. In DNA, the CDR3 is TGCGCCAGCAGCTTGTGGACAGCTCGGTCTGGAAACACCATATATTTT. The full variable domain, its missing parts supplied by reference TRBV5-1 and TRBJ1-3, is KAGVTQTPRYLIKTRGQQVTLSCSPISGHRSVSWYQQTPGQGLQFLFEYFSETQRNKGNFPGRFSGRQFSNSRSEMNVSTLELGDSALYLCASSLWTARSGNTIYFGEGSWLTVV.

This clone was counted once. The rearrangement links TRBV5-4 to TRBJ2-1, with D perhaps matching TRBD1 (6 bases). Per germline, CDR1 SGHNT and CDR2 YYREEE (reference sequence). The CDR3 runs 15 residues. The V end lost 0 bases, the J end lost 4 bases, and 11 bases lay between the germline ends. The CDR3 region has the DNA TGTGCCAGCAGCTTGGATACAGGGCGGTACAATGAGCAGTTCTTC. Protein sequence: CASSLDTGRYNEQFF.

This clone turned up a few times. The rearrangement joins TRBV7-9 to TRBJ2-1, with D maybe TRBD2 (6 bases). Germline CDR1 reads SEHNR; CDR2 reads FQNEAQ (reference sequence). The length of the CDR3 is 14 residues. Trimming took off 7 bases at V and 6 bases at J, with 16 bases between the two ends. The CDR3 DNA follows: TGTGCCAGCAAAGGTAGCGGAGCAGGCAATGAGCAGTTCTTC. This encodes CASKGSGAGNEQFF.

CDR3: CASSPNSVAGELFF. In DNA form, the CDR3 reads TGTGCCAGCAGCCCAAATAGCGTAGCCGGGGAGCTGTTTTTT. V usage is TRBV13 and J usage is TRBJ2-2; weak D call: TRBD2 (5 bases). The CDR3 runs to 14 residues. V was pared by 5 bases and J by 6 bases, with 13 bases between. Germline CDR1 and CDR2: PRHDT and FYEKMQ (reference sequence).

The rearrangement uses TRBV7-6 and TRBJ2-1, with TRBD2 identical over 14 bases. Looked up from germline, CDR1 is SGHVS and CDR2 is FNYEAQ. The V and J ends lost 5 bases and 5 bases, in that order; junction bases with no gene match: 2. The CDR3 has 15 residues. The chain's CDR3 is CASSPGLAGDNEQFF. The CDR3 DNA follows: TGTGCCAGCAGCCCGGGACTAGCGGGGGACAATGAGCAGTTCTTC.